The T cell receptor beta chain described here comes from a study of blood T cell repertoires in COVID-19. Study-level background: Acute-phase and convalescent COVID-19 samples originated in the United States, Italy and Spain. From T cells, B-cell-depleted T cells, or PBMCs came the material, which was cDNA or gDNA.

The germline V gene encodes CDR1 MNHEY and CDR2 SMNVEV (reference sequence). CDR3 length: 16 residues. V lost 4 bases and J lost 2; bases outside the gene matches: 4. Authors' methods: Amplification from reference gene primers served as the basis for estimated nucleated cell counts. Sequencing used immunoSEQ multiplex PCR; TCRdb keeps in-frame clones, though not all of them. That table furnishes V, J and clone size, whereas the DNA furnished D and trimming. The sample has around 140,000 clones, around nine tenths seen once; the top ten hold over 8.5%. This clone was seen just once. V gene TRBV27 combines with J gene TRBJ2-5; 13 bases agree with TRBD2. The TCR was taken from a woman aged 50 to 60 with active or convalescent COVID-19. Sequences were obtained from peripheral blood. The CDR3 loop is CASSSGTSGAQETQYF. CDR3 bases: TGTGCCAGCAGTTCAGGGACTAGCGGGGCTCAAGAGACCCAGTACTTC.